These 29 T cell receptor beta chains share one sample of origin, sequenced in a study of blood T cell repertoires in COVID-19. Assay used: immunoSEQ multiplex PCR; TCRdb lists only in-frame clones, some missing. The sample lists some 200,000 clones; 84% were seen once. The sample taken for sequencing was peripheral blood. These receptors came from a woman aged 55-69 years who had recovered from COVID-19.

This chain links TRBV20-1 with TRBJ1-1; 10 nucleotides agree with TRBD1. Germline CDR1 is DFQATT and CDR2 is SNEGSKA (reference sequence). Losses at the gene ends were 6 bases for V and 7 bases for J; bases not matched to a gene: 2. The CDR3 has 11 amino acids. The CDR3 DNA is TGCAGTGCCTGGACAGGGGGTGAAGCTTTCTTT. Translated: CSAWTGGEAFF.

This clone was observed a handful of times. The chain uses TRBV5-1 and TRBJ2-7, with D possibly called TRBD1 or TRBD2 (6 bases each). Germline V lookup: CDR1 SGHRS, CDR2 YFSETQ. This CDR3 is 15 amino acids long. V lost 4 bases and J 2 bases, leaving 16 bases between the germline ends. In nucleotides, the CDR3 is TGCGCCAGCAGCCTGGGGGGCAGTTTTACCTACGAGCAGTACTTC. This encodes CASSLGGSFTYEQYF.

V usage is TRBV6-5 and J usage is TRBJ2-4; 11 nucleotides agree with TRBD2. Germline V lookup: CDR1 MNHEY, CDR2 SVGAGI. Trimming cost V 6 bases and J 6 bases; bases outside gene matches: 7. This CDR3 has 15 amino acids. In DNA form, the CDR3 reads TGTGCCAGCAGAATTAGCGGGGGGGCGGGAAACATTCAGTACTTC. Translated, it gives CASRISGGAGNIQYF.

The chain employs TRBV29-1 and TRBJ2-5; D remains ambiguous. V was pared by 6 bases and J by 5 bases, with 7 bases between. Germline V gene sequence: CDR1 SQVTM, CDR2 ANQGSEA. The CDR3 totals 10 residues. The CDR3 here is CSVFGETQYF. The DNA of the CDR3 is TGCAGCGTCTTCGGGGAGACCCAGTACTTC.

The V call is TRBV12-3 or TRBV12-4, the J call TRBJ1-1; D remains ambiguous. The ends were cut back, 7 bases at V and 7 bases at J, with 16 bases in the middle. The CDR3 length is 13 residues. CDR3 in DNA: TGTGCCAGCACTCCCTCTGGGAGGAATGAAGCTTTCTTT. Protein sequence: CASTPSGRNEAFF.

This chain connects TRBV15 to TRBJ2-2; D is unresolved. This CDR3 comprises 13 residues. Trimming took off 1 base at V and 4 bases at J, with 4 bases between the two ends. Per germline, CDR1 LNHNV and CDR2 YYDKDF (reference sequence). CDR3 nucleotides: TGTGCCACCAGCAGAGGAGCCACCGGGGAGCTGTTTTTT. The encoded protein is CATSRGATGELFF.

J is TRBJ1-5 and V is TRBV10-3, with 8 bases matching TRBD1. With V trimmed by 10 bases and J by 3 bases, 5 bases remained unmatched. Germline CDR1 ENHRY, CDR2 SYGVKD. The CDR3 is 13 residues long. The CDR3 nucleotides read TGTGCCACCCGGACAGGGATCAATCAGCCCCAGCATTTT. Residues: CATRTGINQPQHF.

The chain uses TRBV4-1 and TRBJ2-5, with TRBD2 matching over 7 bases. Germline V lookup: CDR1 MGHRA, CDR2 YSYEKL. There are 15 residues in the CDR3. Unmatched junction bases numbered 4, after V lost 1 base and J lost 2 bases. The CDR3 DNA follows: TGCGCCAGCAGCCAAGGTTGGGGGGGGCAAGAGACCCAGTACTTC. It specifies CASSQGWGGQETQYF.

The V call is TRBV5-1, the J call TRBJ1-1, with 7 bases fitting TRBD1. Germline CDR1 reads SGHRS; CDR2 reads YFSETQ. The CDR3 covers 13 residues. Trimming cost V 2 bases and J 7 bases; bases outside gene matches: 5. Here the CDR3 reads CASSFPGTVEAFF. For the CDR3, the DNA is TGCGCCAGCAGCTTTCCCGGGACAGTTGAAGCTTTCTTT. Combining the CDR3 with reference TRBV5-1 and TRBJ1-1 gives the whole variable domain KAGVTQTPRYLIKTRGQQVTLSCSPISGHRSVSWYQQTPGQGLQFLFEYFSETQRNKGNFPGRFSGRQFSNSRSEMNVSTLELGDSALYLCASSFPGTVEAFFGQGTRLTVV.

The V gene is TRBV2, the J gene TRBJ1-2; TRBD1 aligns across 11 bases. Germline loops: CDR1 SNHLY, CDR2 FYNNEI. This CDR3 contains 15 residues. The trim removed 6 bases at V and 2 bases at J, leaving 5 bases unmatched. The CDR3 spells CASSPGQGGNYGYTF. The CDR3 nucleotides are TGTGCCAGCAGCCCGGGACAGGGGGGGAACTATGGCTACACCTTC.

The chain combines TRBV7-3 with TRBJ2-1; 15 bases agree with TRBD2. CDR3 length: 15 residues. V was clipped by 8 bases and J by 7 bases; unmatched bases: 6. Germline values: CDR1 SGHTA, CDR2 FQGTGA. The CDR3 reads CASSRTSGGANEQFF. The CDR3 DNA follows: TGTGCCAGCTCACGGACTAGCGGGGGGGCAAATGAGCAGTTCTTC.

The rearrangement uses TRBV5-6 and TRBJ1-5, with a weak D call TRBD1 (5 bases). The length of the CDR3 is 16 residues. The germline V gene encodes CDR1 SGHDT and CDR2 YYEEEE. V lost 0 bases to trimming and J lost 4 bases, with 14 bases between them. The CDR3 region is CASSLAGHAGNQPQHF. In nucleotides, the CDR3 is TGTGCCAGCAGCTTGGCTGGACACGCCGGTAATCAGCCCCAGCATTTT. Full variable domain (rest looked up from reference TRBV5-6 and TRBJ1-5): DAGVTQSPTHLIKTRGQQVTLRCSPKSGHDTVSWYQQALGQGPQFIFQYYEEEERQRGNFPDRFSGHQFPNYSSELNVNALLLGDSALYLCASSLAGHAGNQPQHFGDGTRLSIL.

This chain links TRBV4-1 with TRBJ2-2, with a tentative D call TRBD2 (5 bases). The CDR3 spans 15 residues. The germline V gene has CDR1 MGHRA and CDR2 YSYEKL. Between the trimmed V and J ends, which lost 3 bases and 6 bases, there was a span of 14 bases. The CDR3 protein is CASSHTDAGPGELFF. The CDR3 DNA sequence: TGCGCCAGCAGCCATACAGACGCGGGTCCCGGGGAGCTGTTTTTT.

The chain has TRBV4-2 and TRBJ2-7; D possibly corresponds to TRBD2 (6 bases). The CDR3 spans 14 residues. Trimming stripped 5 bases from V and 6 bases from J, with 17 bases between. The germline gives CDR1 LGHNA, CDR2 YNFKEQ. The CDR3 loop reads CASSGGVRGVEQYF. CDR3 DNA sequence: TGTGCCAGCAGCGGAGGGGTACGTGGCGTCGAGCAGTACTTC.

This clone turned up a few times. The V call is TRBV6-2 or TRBV6-3, the J call TRBJ1-2, with unresolved D. V shed 1 base and J shed 5 bases, with 11 bases lying between them. This CDR3 is built from 14 residues. The germline gives CDR1 MNHEY, CDR2 SVGEGT. The CDR3 DNA reads TGTGCCAGCAGTTACTTTACGGGGTTTTATGGCTACACCTTC. Protein sequence: CASSYFTGFYGYTF.

This clone was counted once. V and J are TRBV29-1 and TRBJ2-7; 8 bases map to TRBD1. Germline V CDR1 and CDR2: SQVTM, ANQGSEA. CDR3 size: 13 residues. Trimming removed 7 bases from V and 0 bases from J; junction bases left unmatched: 5. CDR3 DNA: TGCAGCGGTACAGGGGGTAACTCCTACGAGCAGTACTTC. Translated, it gives CSGTGGNSYEQYF.

The rearrangement joins TRBV3-1 (or the pseudogene TRBV3-2) to TRBJ2-1; perhaps TRBD2 as D (5 bases). Germline V gene lookup returns CDR1 LGHDT and CDR2 YNNKEL (reference sequence). The CDR3 runs to 14 residues. V shed 3 bases and J shed 7 bases, with 13 bases lying between them. CDR3 nucleotides: TGTGCCAGCAGCCACCGTGAGAGAGGGAATGAGCAGTTCTTC. The encoded protein is CASSHRERGNEQFF.

The V and J genes are TRBV4-1 and TRBJ2-3, with TRBD2 matching over 8 bases. The germline CDR1 and CDR2 sequences are MGHRA and YSYEKL. This CDR3 is 17 amino acids long. After removal of 4 bases from V and 4 bases from J, the junction contained 13 bases not matched to a gene. The CDR3 is CASSLPGFGGVSDTQYF. In DNA, the CDR3 is TGCGCCAGCAGCCTCCCCGGGTTCGGGGGGGTGTCAGATACGCAGTATTTT.

The genes are TRBV9 and TRBJ1-1; 10 positions agree with TRBD1. Trimming took 4 bases from V and 7 from J; bases not matched to a gene: 7. The CDR3 covers 14 residues. Germline V gene sequence: CDR1 SGDLS, CDR2 YYNGEE. CDR3 protein: CASSLRQGAGEAFF. The CDR3, as DNA: TGTGCCAGCAGCCTACGACAGGGGGCCGGTGAAGCTTTCTTT.

V is TRBV7-8 and J is TRBJ2-1, with D unclear. Germline V gives CDR1 SGHVS, CDR2 FQNEAQ. The V end lost 5 bases, the J end lost 5 bases, and 22 bases lay between the germline ends. The CDR3 covers 17 residues. Here the CDR3 reads CASSPPIAPTPDNEQFF. In DNA, the CDR3 is TGTGCCAGCAGCCCTCCAATCGCTCCTACCCCGGACAATGAGCAGTTCTTC.

The genes are TRBV5-1 and TRBJ1-1, with 8 bases matching TRBD1. J gave up 4 bases and V 4 bases, and 9 bases lay outside the gene matches. The CDR3 extends over 15 amino acids. Germline CDR1 reads SGHRS; CDR2 reads YFSETQ. The CDR3 is CASSTFSGGGTEAFF. The CDR3 region has the DNA TGCGCCAGCAGCACCTTTTCAGGGGGCGGCACTGAAGCTTTCTTT.

This chain connects TRBV27 to TRBJ2-7; TRBD2 might be the D (6 bases). Looked up from germline, CDR1 is MNHEY and CDR2 is SMNVEV (reference sequence). Trimming took off 3 bases at V and 3 bases at J, with 12 bases between the two ends. The CDR3 loop spans 14 amino acids. As DNA, the CDR3 is TGTGCCAGCAGTTTTAACGGGGGAAACTACGAGCAGTACTTC. Its translation is CASSFNGGNYEQYF.

The chain carries TRBV13 and TRBJ1-2; 8 positions match TRBD1. Germline V gene lookup returns CDR1 PRHDT and CDR2 FYEKMQ (reference sequence). The CDR3 length is 15 residues. With V trimmed by 4 bases and J by 8 bases, 12 bases remained unmatched. The CDR3 here is CASSSGQGNSGGYTF. CDR3 bases: TGTGCCAGCAGCTCCGGACAGGGTAATTCGGGGGGCTACACCTTC.

V and J are TRBV14 and TRBJ2-3; D possibly corresponds to TRBD2 (6 bases). Germline assignment: CDR1 SGHDN and CDR2 FVKESK. Deletions cut 3 bases from V and 0 bases from J, with 19 bases between. The CDR3 length is 18 residues. The CDR3 coding sequence is TGTGCCAGCAGCCATTACAATCCCGGGGGAACTAGCACAGATACGCAGTATTTT. Encoded protein: CASSHYNPGGTSTDTQYF.

This chain links TRBV11-2 with TRBJ2-1; TRBD2 might be the D (6 bases). The length of the CDR3 is 10 residues. V shed 8 bases and J shed 9 bases, with 8 bases lying between them. Germline values: CDR1 SGHAT, CDR2 FQNNGV. CDR3 DNA sequence: TGTGCCAGCGGGGAGGTTGAGCAGTTCTTC. Translating it yields CASGEVEQFF. The full variable domain, with the rest looked up from reference TRBV11-2 and TRBJ2-1, is EAGVAQSPRYKIIEKRQSVAFWCNPISGHATLYWYQQILGQGPKLLIQFQNNGVVDDSQLPKDRFSAERLKGVDSTLKIQPAKLEDSAVYLCASGEVEQFFGPGTRLTVL.

The V call is TRBV27, the J call TRBJ1-6; D perhaps matches TRBD1 (5 bases). CDR1 MNHEY and CDR2 SMNVEV come from the germline V gene (reference sequence). The CDR3 runs 17 residues. V dropped 1 base and J dropped 5 bases, with 15 bases sitting between them. For the CDR3, the DNA is TGTGCCAGCAGTTTATACCCGCCCCGGGGGGATAATTCACCCCTCCACTTT. Protein sequence: CASSLYPPRGDNSPLHF.

V is TRBV4-2 and J is TRBJ1-2; TRBD1 aligns across 8 bases. With V trimmed by 0 bases and J by 7 bases, 7 bases remained unmatched. Germline CDR1 is LGHNA and CDR2 is YNFKEQ. The CDR3 contains 15 residues. CDR3 nucleotides: TGTGCCAGCAGCCAAGATCGCCAGGGGGCTAGTGGCTACACCTTC. Translating gives CASSQDRQGASGYTF.

The chain has TRBV6-6 and TRBJ2-3; 7 bases map to TRBD2. Per germline, CDR1 MNHNY and CDR2 SVGAGI (reference sequence). CDR3 size: 16 residues. V shed 2 bases and J 2 bases; nucleotides not matched to a gene: 7. The CDR3 here is CASSYGSGALTDTQYF. CDR3 sequence (DNA): TGTGCCAGCAGTTACGGGAGCGGGGCCCTCACAGATACGCAGTATTTT.

V usage is TRBV7-2 and J usage is TRBJ2-1, with 10 bases matching TRBD2. With 1 base clipped from V and 5 bases from J, the junction kept 2 bases outside the gene matches. This CDR3 is built from 15 residues. Germline V gene data show CDR1 as SGHTA and CDR2 as FQGNSA. CDR3 bases: TGTGCCAGCAGCTTAGGAGCGGGGGGGCACAATGAGCAGTTCTTC. Translated, it gives CASSLGAGGHNEQFF.